The 17 T cell receptor beta chains presented below share a single source sample, sequenced in a study. TCRdb passed the 5' RACE reads through MiXCR, listing each CDR3 protein once. This sample has 25,000 to 35,000 distinct CDR3 sequences, with around 22% found just once. Sequenced sample: memory CD4+ T cells sorted from blood. This sample's subset: memory CD4+ T cells, CD4+CD45RO+CD25-. The receptors originated from a female donor with breast cancer.

This clonotype was observed a few times. The rearrangement uses TRBV28 and TRBJ2-7, with unresolved D. The germline CDR1 and CDR2 sequences are MDHEN and SYDVKM. This CDR3 is 15 amino acids long. The V end was cut by 2 bases, the J end by 4 bases, with 15 bases between. For the CDR3, the DNA is TGTGCCAGCAGTTTACCCGATCTGCCCCCATACGAGCAGTACTTC. This sequence encodes CASSLPDLPPYEQYF.

This clonotype was detected ten times or more. The chain recombines TRBV12-3 or TRBV12-4 with TRBJ2-1; TRBD1 agrees at 10 bases. The CDR3 has 15 amino acids. V lost 2 bases and J lost 5; bases outside the gene matches: 3. CDR3 coding DNA: TGTGCCAGCAGTTTAATGGACAGGGGGAACAATGAGCAGTTCTTC. Translation gives CASSLMDRGNNEQFF.

Points on this clonotype: Germline is not matched at one junction end, which may reflect a read error. This chain uses TRBV4-2 with TRBJ2-1, with D maybe TRBD2 (5 bases). Germline assignment: CDR1 LGHNA and CDR2 YNFKEQ. The CDR3 is 13 amino acids. CDR3 in amino acids: CASSQVSRDPPGF. The CDR3, as DNA: TGTGCCAGCAGCCAAGTTTCCCGGGATCCTCCGGGCTTC.

In regard to this clonotype: Possible read error: a much larger clone is one base away. This rearrangement joins TRBV4-1 to TRBJ2-6; no clear D. The CDR3 spans 14 residues. Germline lookup yields CDR1 MGHRA and CDR2 YSYEKL. The CDR3 loop reads CTSSHNSGANVLTF. CDR3 nucleotides: TGCACCAGCAGCCACAACTCTGGGGCCAACGTCCTGACTTTC.

This clonotype was counted only a few times. This clone may be a read error of a much larger clone one base away. This chain uses TRBV27 with TRBJ2-7; D gene unclear. The CDR3 totals 11 residues. Germline CDR1 reads MNHEY; CDR2 reads SMNVEV (reference sequence). The CDR3 region is CASSFGYGQYF. Here the CDR3 DNA reads TGTGCCAGCAGTTTCGGGTACGGGCAGTACTTC.

The chain combines TRBV27 with TRBJ2-1; weak D call: TRBD2 (6 bases). The CDR3 contains 14 residues. V lost 7 bases and J 1 base, leaving 11 bases between the germline ends. CDR1 is MNHEY, CDR2 SMNVEV, per germline (reference sequence). The CDR3, as DNA: TGTGCCAGCACCCCCGGGAGTTCCTACAATGAGCAGTTCTTC. Protein product: CASTPGSSYNEQFF.

The chain couples TRBV4-2 to TRBJ2-3; no clear D. From germline, CDR1 is LGHNA and CDR2 YNFKEQ. CDR3 size: 14 residues. V was cut by 0 bases and J by 0 bases, with 4 bases left in between. The CDR3 is CASSQDLSTDTQYF. CDR3 bases: TGTGCCAGCAGCCAAGATCTAAGCACAGATACGCAGTATTTT.

This clonotype has only a few counts. The J gene is TRBJ1-5, the V gene TRBV6-1, with 7 bases identical to TRBD1. Germline CDR1 is MNHNS and CDR2 is SASEGT. The trim removed 6 bases at V and 0 bases at J, leaving 5 bases unmatched. The CDR3 length is 15 residues. CDR3 amino acids: CASSGQGDSNQPQHF. The CDR3 DNA is TGTGCCAGCAGCGGTCAGGGGGATAGCAATCAGCCCCAGCATTTT.

This clonotype has a handful of counts. The V and J genes are TRBV4-1 and TRBJ2-1; 10 nucleotides agree with TRBD1. The V and J ends lost 0 bases and 8 bases, in that order; junction bases with no gene match: 7. CDR3 size: 16 residues. The germline gives CDR1 MGHRA, CDR2 YSYEKL. The CDR3 region has the DNA TGCGCCAGCAGCCAAGACCGGGACAGGGGTTGGGATGAGCAGTTCTTC. As protein: CASSQDRDRGWDEQFF.

The table lists this clonotype with a count of one. A single base separates this from a much larger clone, so it may be a read error. The rearrangement uses TRBV6-1 and TRBJ1-5; possibly TRBD1 for D (5 bases). CDR1 and CDR2 from the germline V gene are MNHNS and SASEGT. CDR3 length equals 14 residues. V lost 7 bases, J lost 1 base, and 11 bases lay in between. The CDR3 here is CASKNWGSNQPQHF. The DNA for the CDR3 is TGTGCCAGCAAAAATTGGGGGAGCAATCAGCCCCAGCATTTT.

This clonotype came up many times. J is TRBJ2-3 and V is TRBV27; D remains ambiguous. The germline V gene encodes CDR1 MNHEY and CDR2 SMNVEV (reference sequence). Deletions cut 3 bases from V and 4 bases from J, with 2 bases between. The CDR3 covers 11 residues. CDR3 sequence (DNA): TGTGCCAGCAGTTTGGCAGATACGCAGTATTTT. Residues: CASSLADTQYF.

V gene TRBV10-3 combines with J gene TRBJ1-2; no reliable D call. The CDR3 has 12 residues. From germline, CDR1 is ENHRY and CDR2 SYGVKD. Trimming shortened V by 10 bases and J by 1 base, and 10 bases separated the two germline ends. CDR3 region: CASRWGNYGYTF. DNA of the CDR3: TGTGCCAGTAGGTGGGGTAACTATGGCTACACCTTC.

Comments on this clonotype: This clone may be a read error of a much larger clone one base away. This chain uses TRBV7-2 with TRBJ1-1, with D unclear. CDR1 SGHTA and CDR2 FQGNSA come from the germline V gene. This CDR3 is 15 amino acids long. The CDR3 nucleotides are TGTGCCAGCAGCTTAGCTCTGCGGAGGAACACTGAAGCTGTCTTT. Its protein is CASSLALRRNTEAVF. Looking up the rest from reference TRBV7-2 and TRBJ1-1 gives the full variable domain: GAGVSQSPSNKVTEKGKDVELRCDPISGHTALYWYRQSLGQGLEFLIYFQGNSAPDKSGLPSDRFSAERTGGSVSTLTIQRTQQEDSAVYLCASSLALRRNTEAVFGQGTRLTVV.

The chain joins TRBV4-2 to TRBJ2-1, with D perhaps TRBD2 (6 bases). CDR1 is LGHNA and CDR2 is YNFKEQ in the germline V gene. The ends were cut back, 4 bases at V and 7 bases at J, with 8 bases in the middle. This CDR3 is built from 12 residues. The CDR3 loop is CASSPGGNEQFF. The DNA for the CDR3 is TGTGCCAGCAGCCCCGGAGGGAATGAGCAGTTCTTC.

The sample holds many counts of this clonotype. The CDR3 loop is CASSSASGLYNEQFF. For the CDR3, the DNA is TGTGCCAGCAGCTCGGCTAGCGGTTTGTACAATGAGCAGTTCTTC. The chain joins TRBV27 to TRBJ2-1; 7 bases align to TRBD2. Per germline, CDR1 MNHEY and CDR2 SMNVEV (reference sequence). The CDR3 runs to 15 residues. J was trimmed by 4 bases and V by 6 bases; bases with no gene match: 9.

This clonotype was seen a handful of times. DNA of the CDR3: TGTGCCAGCAGCTTAGTTCGAGAGGGGAACACTGAAGCTTTCTTT. Its translation is CASSLVREGNTEAFF. The chain employs TRBV7-6 and TRBJ1-1, with unresolved D. Trimming removed 1 base from V and 1 base from J, with 10 bases in between. CDR1 and CDR2 from the germline V gene are SGHVS and FNYEAQ. This CDR3 region has 15 residues.

This clonotype was picked up a small number of times. This chain connects TRBV9 to TRBJ2-1, with 8 bases aligning to TRBD2. V dropped 2 bases and J dropped 0; count of bases not matched to a gene: 7. The CDR3 is 17 residues long. Germline assignment: CDR1 SGDLS and CDR2 YYNGEE. The CDR3 here is CASSVTSAVFSYNEQFF. CDR3 bases: TGTGCCAGCAGCGTGACTAGCGCGGTATTCTCCTACAATGAGCAGTTCTTC.